The next 19 T cell receptor beta chains were all read from a single sample in a study of blood T cells in healthy people across ages. Combining a sample-barcoded 5' primer with a J-beta primer mix, a second PCR ran for roughly 6 to 12 cycles. TCRdb recomputed calls from the 5' RACE reads with MiXCR, one row per CDR3 protein. The sample lists roughly 550,000 distinct CDR3 sequences; around 24% were seen once. This sample also appeared in a second study, on T cells of mothers and their children.

Sequencing used blood. The source of these receptors is a boy aged 5-17 years in good health.

This clonotype was observed a single time. An end of the junction differs from the germline gene, which may be a read error. The gene calls are TRBV5-1 and TRBJ1-1; 10 bases agree with TRBD1. The CDR3 is made up of 16 amino acids. Germline assignment: CDR1 SGHRS and CDR2 YFSETQ. The CDR3 nucleotides read TGCGCCAGCAGCTGGGGGACAGGGGTTTCGAACACTGAAGCGTTCTTT. Its protein is CASSWGTGVSNTEAFF.

Only a few counts were recorded for this clonotype. V gene TRBV10-3 combines with J gene TRBJ2-5; D not certain. The CDR3 runs to 11 residues. V lost 2 bases and J 5 bases, leaving 3 bases between the germline ends. Looked up from germline, CDR1 is ENHRY and CDR2 is SYGVKD. The CDR3 DNA is TGTGCCATCAGTGAGCGGGAGACCCAGTACTTC. Protein product: CAISERETQYF.

The gene calls are TRBV20-1 and TRBJ2-3; a weak D match, TRBD2 (5 bases). The germline V and J ends were trimmed by 6 bases and 4 bases, with 17 bases remaining between them. The CDR3 spans 14 residues. The V gene's germline CDR1 is DFQATT and CDR2 SNEGSKA (reference sequence). The CDR3, as DNA: TGCAGTGCCAGGACTGGCGGTGACGCAGATACGCAGTATTTT. Amino acids: CSARTGGDADTQYF.

There are a few counts of this clonotype. This rearrangement joins TRBV29-1 to TRBJ2-7; D is undetermined. CDR1 and CDR2 (germline): SQVTM, ANQGSEA. There are 13 residues in the CDR3. Trimming removed 4 bases at V and 1 base at J, with 11 bases between. The DNA of the CDR3 is TGCAGCGTTGTCCCTCCAGAGTCCTACGAGCAGTACTTC. It codes for CSVVPPESYEQYF.

This clonotype appeared a few times. V is TRBV20-1 and J is TRBJ2-5; 9 nucleotides align to TRBD1. The J call may be incorrect, as the DNA end agrees better with TRBJ2-7. The CDR3 spans 13 residues. Germline values: CDR1 DFQATT, CDR2 SNEGSKA (reference sequence). The CDR3 reads CSARGQGLYEQYF. CDR3 bases: TGCAGTGCTAGGGGACAGGGCCTATACGAGCAGTACTTC.

CDR3 protein: CASKTRDRGDYGYTF. The CDR3 DNA is TGCGCCAGCAAAACCCGGGACAGGGGAGACTATGGCTACACCTTC. This sequence joins TRBV5-1 and TRBJ1-2; 10 bases line up with TRBD1. Germline CDR1 is SGHRS and CDR2 is YFSETQ. The CDR3 totals 15 residues. Germline trimming cut 6 bases from V and 3 bases from J; bases unmatched to any gene: 8.

This chain links TRBV20-1 with TRBJ2-5; 7 bases align to TRBD1. The J call may not be correct, given that the DNA end is closer to TRBJ2-7. Germline V gene sequence: CDR1 DFQATT, CDR2 SNEGSKA (reference sequence). This CDR3 is 14 amino acids long. In DNA, the CDR3 is TGCAGTGCTAGCGAAACAGGGGTCCACGACGAGCAGTACTTC. Protein: CSASETGVHDEQYF.

The chain joins TRBV4-3 to TRBJ1-2; weak D call: TRBD1 (5 bases). CDR1 and CDR2 from the germline V gene are LGHNA and YSLEER. This CDR3 contains 13 residues. V was trimmed by 1 base and J by 8 bases, leaving 11 bases between them. For the CDR3, the DNA is TGCGCCAGCAGCCAAGGGGAAACAGGCGGCTACACCTTC. It is translated as CASSQGETGGYTF.

This clonotype was found a few times. The V and J genes are TRBV12-3 or TRBV12-4 and TRBJ1-1; D call uncertain. The CDR3 is 12 amino acids. The ends were cut back, 1 base at V and 8 bases at J, with 8 bases in the middle. The DNA for the CDR3 is TGTGCCAGCAGTTTAGTGGGAGCAGAAGCTTTCTTT. This codes for CASSLVGAEAFF.

The J gene is TRBJ2-7, the V gene TRBV11-2; no clear D. The length of the CDR3 is 14 residues. V gave up 6 bases and J gave up 3 bases, with 15 bases separating them. The germline V gene encodes CDR1 SGHAT and CDR2 FQNNGV. The CDR3 loop reads CASRDSVRFYEQYF. For the CDR3, the DNA is TGTGCCAGCAGAGATTCAGTACGCTTCTACGAGCAGTACTTC.

This chain joins TRBV5-1 and TRBJ2-3; 9 bases align to TRBD2. The CDR3 consists of 15 residues. Germline CDR1 and CDR2: SGHRS and YFSETQ. Losses at the gene ends were 4 bases for V and 3 bases for J; bases not matched to a gene: 6. CDR3 bases: TGCGCCAGCAGCCCCTGGACTAGCGAAACAGATACGCAGTATTTT. Encoded protein: CASSPWTSETDTQYF.

V is TRBV15 and J is TRBJ2-2; D possibly corresponds to TRBD2 (5 bases). This CDR3 spans 14 amino acids. V was pared by 0 bases and J by 11 bases, with 13 bases between. CDR1 and CDR2 (germline): LNHNV, YYDKDF (reference sequence). CDR3 region: CATSRDRGSVELFF. The CDR3 DNA is TGTGCCACCAGCAGAGATCGAGGTAGCGTCGAGCTGTTTTTT.

This clonotype was seen more than once but under ten times. The V gene is TRBV7-6, the J gene TRBJ2-5, with D maybe TRBD2 (6 bases). V was clipped by 5 bases and J by 4 bases, with 23 bases between them. CDR3 size: 17 residues. Germline CDR1 and CDR2: SGHVS and FNYEAQ. The CDR3 sequence is CASSPTPNMAGRETQYF. The CDR3 region has the DNA TGTGCCAGCAGCCCGACCCCAAACATGGCCGGGAGAGAGACCCAGTACTTC.

Notes on this clonotype: A much larger clone sits a single nucleotide away, making a read error possible. This rearrangement joins TRBV28 to TRBJ2-5; no clear D gene. The DNA matches TRBJ2-7 better at its end, which makes the J call doubtful. Germline assignment: CDR1 MDHEN and CDR2 SYDVKM. This CDR3 spans 11 amino acids. DNA of the CDR3: TGTACCAGCAGTCTCCACTACGAGCAGTACTTC. Residues: CTSSLHYEQYF.

The CDR3 sequence is CASSPYRSEAFF. In DNA form, the CDR3 reads TGTGCCAGCTCACCATACAGGTCAGAAGCTTTCTTT. The chain uses TRBV18 and TRBJ1-1; possible D gene TRBD1, 5 bases. V lost 2 bases and J 8 bases, leaving 9 bases between the germline ends. The CDR3 has 12 residues. The germline V gene has CDR1 KGHSH and CDR2 LQKENI.

As concerns this clonotype: No DNA is shown, since the ends of the CDR3 on it are uncertain; the CDR3 is the one TCRdb lists. The chain carries TRBV21-1 and TRBJ2-7; TRBD1, the table's D call, was not compared with the DNA. TRBV21-1 is noted as a pseudogene. The CDR3 is 15 amino acids long, termini counted. CDR3 residues: CANSKVGTGSYEQYF.

In its sample, this clonotype was seen a few times. The CDR3 region is CSASTGQGSELLFF. The CDR3 nucleotides are TGCAGTGCCTCTACCGGACAGGGGTCTGAACTACTGTTTTTT. The gene calls are TRBV20-1 and TRBJ1-4, with 9 bases fitting TRBD1. The CDR3 extends over 14 amino acids. The germline V gene has CDR1 DFQATT and CDR2 SNEGSKA (reference sequence). Losses at the gene ends were 6 bases for V and 13 bases for J; bases not matched to a gene: 15.

The rearrangement joins TRBV28 to TRBJ1-2; the D gene is possibly TRBD1 (6 bases). Trimming took 5 bases from V and 2 from J, leaving 15 bases between them. This CDR3 has 15 residues. Germline lookup yields CDR1 MDHEN and CDR2 SYDVKM. CDR3 sequence (DNA): TGTGCCAGCAGTCCCTCCCAGGGGAACAACTATGGCTACACCTTC. Translated: CASSPSQGNNYGYTF.

This clonotype was seen more than once but under ten times. One junction end disagrees with the germline gene, perhaps due to a read error. The CDR3 DNA follows: TGTGCTAGCAGCCCTGACAGGACCGGGGAGCTGTTTTTT. Translated: CASSPDRTGELFF. This sequence joins TRBV7-7 and TRBJ2-2; D is perhaps TRBD1 (6 bases). This CDR3 contains 13 residues. The V gene's germline CDR1 is SSHAT and CDR2 FNYEAQ (reference sequence).